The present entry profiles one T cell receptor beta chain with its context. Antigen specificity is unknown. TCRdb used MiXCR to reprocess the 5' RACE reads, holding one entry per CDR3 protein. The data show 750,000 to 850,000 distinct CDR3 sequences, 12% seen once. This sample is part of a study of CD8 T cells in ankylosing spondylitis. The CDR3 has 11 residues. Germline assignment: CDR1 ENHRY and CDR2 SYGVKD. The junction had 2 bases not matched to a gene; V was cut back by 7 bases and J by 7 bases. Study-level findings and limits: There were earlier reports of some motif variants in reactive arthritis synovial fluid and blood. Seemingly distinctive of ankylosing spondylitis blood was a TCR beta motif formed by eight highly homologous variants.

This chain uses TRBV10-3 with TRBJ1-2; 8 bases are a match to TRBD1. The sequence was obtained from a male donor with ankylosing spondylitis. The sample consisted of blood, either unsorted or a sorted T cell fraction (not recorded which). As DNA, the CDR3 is TGTGCCATCACAGGGGGCCTTGGCTACACCTTC. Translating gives CAITGGLGYTF.